These 19 T cell receptor beta chains originate from one sample sequenced in a study of a mutant IDH1 vaccine in newly diagnosed glioma. Profiled with immunoSEQ multiplex PCR; TCRdb holds only in-frame clones, not every one. The sample includes around 130,000 clones, roughly 78% of them seen just once. The time point denotes: week 11, during vaccination. In the vaccine, a single dose held 300 ug of the mutant IDH1 20-mer peptide, along with topical imiquimod. These receptors have no known antigen. The sequencing here drew on PBMCs, taken from a glioma patient whose treatment included an IDH1 peptide vaccine. Receptors were obtained from a man in his forties or fifties with glioma.

The V call is TRBV19, the J call TRBJ2-3; D is ambiguous. Germline CDR1 reads LNHDA; CDR2 reads SQIVND (reference sequence). V was pared by 9 bases and J by 9 bases, with 19 bases between. The CDR3 spans 13 residues. The CDR3 is CASGTWAPSTQYF. CDR3 sequence (DNA): TGTGCCAGCGGAACCTGGGCCCCGTCGACGCAGTATTTT.

The V gene is TRBV7-2, the J gene TRBJ2-2; D is ambiguous. Germline V CDR1 and CDR2: SGHTA, FQGNSA. This CDR3 is built from 14 residues. Trimming stripped 3 bases from V and 1 base from J, with 6 bases between. In DNA form, the CDR3 reads TGTGCCAGCAGCTTGCGCTGGAACACCGGGGAGCTGTTTTTT. As protein: CASSLRWNTGELFF.

A single count supports this clone. The chain recombines TRBV18 with TRBJ2-2, with 7 bases that match TRBD1. The CDR3 runs to 15 residues. Germline V gene sequence: CDR1 KGHSH, CDR2 LQKENI. V shed 0 bases, J shed 3 bases, and the junction held 1 base outside the gene matches. This chain's CDR3 is CASSPPTGDTGELFF. The CDR3, as DNA: TGTGCCAGCTCACCACCCACAGGGGACACCGGGGAGCTGTTTTTT.

This clone was picked up one time. The chain couples TRBV25-1 to TRBJ2-1, with 14 nucleotides matching TRBD2. CDR1 is MGHDK and CDR2 is SYGVNS in the germline V gene. With V trimmed by 6 bases and J by 5 bases, 9 bases remained unmatched. The CDR3 covers 17 residues. The DNA of the CDR3 is TGTGCCAGCAGCCTCCCCGGGACTAGCGGGGGCCACAATGAGCAGTTCTTC. Its translation: CASSLPGTSGGHNEQFF.

The V call is TRBV5-1, the J call TRBJ1-2, with D possibly TRBD1 on 5 matching bases. V dropped 0 bases and J dropped 6 bases, with 6 bases sitting between them. Germline V gene lookup returns CDR1 SGHRS and CDR2 YFSETQ. The CDR3 has 12 amino acids. The CDR3, as DNA: TGCGCCAGCAGCTTGGACAGGAATGGCTACACCTTC. Protein product: CASSLDRNGYTF.

The CDR3 DNA is TGTGCCAGCAGTGAGGTTGGCAGCTATGGCTACACCTTC. Translation gives CASSEVGSYGYTF. The gene calls are TRBV2 and TRBJ1-2; D is undetermined. Trimming took off 3 bases at V and 4 bases at J, with 9 bases between the two ends. The CDR3 spans 13 residues. CDR1 and CDR2 (germline): SNHLY, FYNNEI.

V usage is TRBV12-5 and J usage is TRBJ2-7, with D tentatively TRBD1 or TRBD2 (5 bases each). CDR3 length: 15 residues. The V end lost 4 bases, the J end lost 2 bases, and 15 bases lay between the germline ends. The germline CDR1 and CDR2 sequences are LGHNT and FRNRAP. The CDR3 nucleotides are TGTGCTAGTGGTTCCACACAGGTGGGAGCCTACGAGCAGTACTTC. Its protein is CASGSTQVGAYEQYF.

The V call is TRBV29-1, the J call TRBJ1-2; possible D gene TRBD1, 5 bases. Germline V gives CDR1 SQVTM, CDR2 ANQGSEA. The CDR3 contains 12 residues. V gave up 6 bases and J gave up 8 bases, with 16 bases separating them. Here the CDR3 DNA reads TGCAGCGTCGCCCGAGGGGACGGAGGCTACACCTTC. This gives the protein CSVARGDGGYTF.

V and J are TRBV5-4 and TRBJ2-2; 12 bases line up with TRBD2. The CDR3 covers 17 residues. CDR1 SGHNT and CDR2 YYREEE come from the germline V gene (reference sequence). Unmatched junction bases numbered 7, after V lost 0 bases and J lost 7 bases. In DNA, the CDR3 is TGTGCCAGCAGCTTGGAAGCTAGCGGGGGGGCCGTCGGGGAGCTGTTTTTT. This encodes CASSLEASGGAVGELFF.

This clone was seen only a few times. This chain uses TRBV4-3 with TRBJ1-1, with 7 bases aligning to TRBD1. This CDR3 is built from 15 residues. J lost 4 bases, V lost 0 bases, and 5 bases had no gene match. Germline lookup yields CDR1 LGHNA and CDR2 YSLEER. Written as DNA, the CDR3 is TGCGCCAGCAGCCAAGATCGGGCAGGGGGCACTGAAGCTTTCTTT. Its protein is CASSQDRAGGTEAFF.

The V gene is TRBV2, the J gene TRBJ1-2; D ambiguous. V was trimmed by 5 bases and J by 2 bases, leaving 12 bases between them. Looked up from germline, CDR1 is SNHLY and CDR2 is FYNNEI. The CDR3 spans 14 residues. CDR3 coding DNA: TGTGCCAGCAGTACCGCGGGAGGAAACTATGGCTACACCTTC. Amino acid sequence: CASSTAGGNYGYTF.

The gene calls are TRBV27 and TRBJ1-2; D not certain. Germline assignment: CDR1 MNHEY and CDR2 SMNVEV (reference sequence). The CDR3 is 17 amino acids. V lost 2 bases to trimming and J lost 0 bases, with 16 bases between them. CDR3: CASSLIKSATANYGYTF. The CDR3 bases are TGTGCCAGCAGTTTAATCAAATCCGCGACGGCTAACTATGGCTACACCTTC.

This chain joins TRBV4-1 and TRBJ2-2; 7 bases line up with TRBD1. The CDR3 is 16 amino acids. V dropped 5 bases and J dropped 2; count of bases not matched to a gene: 8. The germline CDR1 and CDR2 sequences are MGHRA and YSYEKL. The CDR3 nucleotides read TGCGCCAGCAGCTTATCGACAGGGATTAACACCGGGGAGCTGTTTTTT. Its translation is CASSLSTGINTGELFF.

The chain links TRBV5-8 to TRBJ1-1; D is undetermined. V was pared by 4 bases and J by 4 bases, with 17 bases between. The CDR3 consists of 15 residues. CDR1 is SGHTS, CDR2 YDEGEE, per germline. The CDR3 nucleotides read TGTGCCAGCAGCCCGACTGGGGAGACGGGCACTGAAGCTTTCTTT. Its protein is CASSPTGETGTEAFF.

This clone was seen only once. The chain links TRBV4-2 to TRBJ2-5; D not resolved. The CDR3 length is 16 residues. Germline values: CDR1 LGHNA, CDR2 YNFKEQ. The V end lost 0 bases, the J end lost 5 bases, and 16 bases lay between the germline ends. CDR3 nucleotides: TGTGCCAGCAGCCAAGAATCCTTCGCGGTAGGTGAGACCCAGTACTTC. Its protein is CASSQESFAVGETQYF.

The chain couples TRBV5-6 to TRBJ2-7; 8 bases match TRBD1. The germline gives CDR1 SGHDT, CDR2 YYEEEE. The CDR3 is 15 amino acids. V shed 3 bases and J 0 bases; nucleotides not matched to a gene: 5. CDR3 region: CASSSLTGVSYEQYF. CDR3 in DNA: TGTGCCAGCAGCTCCTTGACAGGGGTCTCCTACGAGCAGTACTTC. Full variable domain (missing parts from reference TRBV5-6 and TRBJ2-7): DAGVTQSPTHLIKTRGQQVTLRCSPKSGHDTVSWYQQALGQGPQFIFQYYEEEERQRGNFPDRFSGHQFPNYSSELNVNALLLGDSALYLCASSSLTGVSYEQYFGPGTRLTVT.

This chain uses TRBV12-5 with TRBJ2-7; D not certain. The CDR3 has 15 amino acids. V was clipped by 5 bases and J by 5 bases, with 19 bases between them. Germline values: CDR1 LGHNT, CDR2 FRNRAP. The CDR3 DNA reads TGTGCTAGTGGTATAGGTGCTGGGGTTTTCCACGAGCAGTACTTC. It codes for CASGIGAGVFHEQYF.

V and J are TRBV2 and TRBJ1-2; tentatively, D is TRBD1 (6 bases). With 6 bases removed from V and 6 bases from J, the gap between germline ends came to 14 bases. Germline V gene data show CDR1 as SNHLY and CDR2 as FYNNEI. The CDR3 totals 13 residues. The CDR3 sequence: CASRDTGSHGYTF. For the CDR3, the DNA is TGTGCCAGCAGGGACACAGGGTCCCATGGCTACACCTTC.

J is TRBJ2-6 and V is TRBV21-1; the table calls TRBD1, which could not be checked here. TRBV21-1 is a pseudogene segment. The CDR3 is made up of 15 amino acids. The CDR3 here is CASTEGDSGANVLTF. The DNA of the CDR3 is TGTGCCAGCACCGAAGGGGACTCTGGGGCCAACGTCCTGACTTTC.